Following are 20 T cell receptor beta chains from one sample sequenced in a study of T-cell memory formation after mild COVID-19. TCRdb re-derived calls from the 5' RACE reads in MiXCR, one entry per CDR3 protein. This sample yields around 510,000 distinct CDR3 sequences, of which less than 25% are seen a single time; approximately 8% belongs to the top ten. What was sequenced was PBMCs or a T cell subset sorted from them (not recorded which). The origin of the receptors is an adult woman who had mild COVID-19 (a few samples of this study predate the infection). Cell type and time point are not known.

This clonotype has only a few counts. Germline and junction disagree at one end, which may indicate a read error. The rearrangement uses TRBV6-2 or TRBV6-3 and TRBJ2-3; weak D call: TRBD1 (6 bases). The V gene's germline CDR1 is MNHEY and CDR2 SVGEGT. The CDR3 has 15 amino acids. Written as DNA, the CDR3 is TGTGCCAGCACTTACGTGGGGGCCAGCACAGATACGCAGTATTTT. Its protein is CASTYVGASTDTQYF.

The V call is TRBV9, the J call TRBJ2-2; possibly TRBD1 or TRBD2 for D (5 bases each). The CDR3 is 17 residues long. CDR1 and CDR2 (germline): SGDLS, YYNGEE. Trimming pared 0 bases from V and 0 bases from J, leaving 12 bases between. The CDR3 DNA is TGTGCCAGCAGCGTAGGGGGACGGCAAACGAACACCGGGGAGCTGTTTTTT. This gives the protein CASSVGGRQTNTGELFF.

This clonotype was detected only a few times. The J gene is TRBJ1-1, the V gene TRBV11-3; possible D gene TRBD1, 5 bases. V lost 4 bases to trimming and J lost 12 bases, with 27 bases between them. The germline gives CDR1 SGHNT, CDR2 YENEEA. This CDR3 spans 16 amino acids. The CDR3 coding sequence is TGTGCCAGCAGCTCACCCCGATTGGGGCGAGGGGCCAAGACTTTCTTT. Its protein product is CASSSPRLGRGAKTFF.

This clonotype occurred a few times. The chain couples TRBV5-1 to TRBJ2-1; 8 bases are a match to TRBD2. With V trimmed by 6 bases and J by 4 bases, 3 bases remained unmatched. There are 13 residues in the CDR3. The germline CDR1 and CDR2 sequences are SGHRS and YFSETQ. The CDR3 sequence is CASTQRGYNEQFF. The CDR3 DNA is TGCGCCAGCACCCAGCGGGGGTACAATGAGCAGTTCTTC.

Turning to this clonotype: One end of the junction is discordant with germline, which a read error may explain. The V call is TRBV4-1, the J call TRBJ2-7; D may be TRBD2 (6 bases). CDR1 and CDR2 (germline): MGHRA, YSYEKL. The CDR3 is 14 residues long. CDR3 nucleotide sequence: TGTGCCAGCAGCCAAGGAGCGGGCGGCTACGAGCAGTACTTC. Residues: CASSQGAGGYEQYF.

This clonotype was detected only a few times. CDR3 sequence: CASSLYGQGGTGELFF. CDR3 nucleotide sequence: TGTGCCAGCAGCCTGTACGGACAGGGAGGGACCGGGGAGCTGTTTTTT. The chain couples TRBV3-1 to TRBJ2-2, with TRBD1 as a possible D gene (8 bases). The CDR3 is 16 amino acids. Germline V gene data show CDR1 as LGHDT and CDR2 as YNNKEL (reference sequence). V was shortened by 4 bases and J by 5 bases, with 17 bases between the two germline ends.

The J gene is TRBJ1-3, the V gene TRBV5-1, with TRBD1 as a possible D gene (5 bases). The CDR3 sequence is 16 residues long. Deletions cut 4 bases from V and 0 bases from J, with 14 bases between. CDR1 is SGHRS, CDR2 YFSETQ, per germline. The CDR3 nucleotides read TGCGCCAGCAGCGTGACAGTCCAGAGCTCTGGAAACACCATATATTTT. Amino acids: CASSVTVQSSGNTIYF.

This clonotype was seen more than once but under ten times. J is TRBJ1-2 and V is TRBV12-3 or TRBV12-4, with no clear D. The CDR3 contains 13 residues. The germline V and J ends were trimmed by 3 bases and 0 bases, with 5 bases remaining between them. The CDR3 DNA sequence: TGTGCCAGCAGTTTCAATCCTAACTATGGCTACACCTTC. Its translation: CASSFNPNYGYTF.

The V gene is TRBV11-3, the J gene TRBJ1-1; 7 bases line up with TRBD1. The CDR3 spans 15 residues. The J segment lost 1 base and the V segment lost 1 base, leaving 3 bases of the junction unmatched. Germline-derived CDR1 and CDR2 are SGHNT and YENEEA. For the CDR3, the DNA is TGTGCCAGCAGCTTAGTAGGGACAGCGAACACTGAAGCTTTCTTT. Translation: CASSLVGTANTEAFF.

This clonotype has just a few counts. The chain recombines TRBV12-5 with TRBJ1-1; no clear D. V was cut by 7 bases and J by 0 bases, with 15 bases left in between. From germline, CDR1 is LGHNT and CDR2 FRNRAP. This CDR3 spans 15 amino acids. The CDR3 spells CASAGEAAVNTEAFF. The CDR3 DNA reads as TGTGCTAGTGCCGGGGAGGCGGCAGTGAACACTGAAGCTTTCTTT. The full variable domain, in which reference TRBV12-5 and TRBJ1-1 provide the parts outside the CDR3, is DARVTQTPRHKVTEMGQEVTMRCQPILGHNTVFWYRQTMMQGLELLAYFRNRAPLDDSGMPKDRFSAEMPDATLATLKIQPSEPRDSAVYFCASAGEAAVNTEAFFGQGTRLTVV.

This clonotype was counted a few times. The chain joins TRBV20-1 to TRBJ2-4; D is tentatively TRBD1 or TRBD2 (5 bases each). Trimming cost V 0 bases and J 8 bases, with 14 bases left between them. The CDR3 consists of 14 residues. Germline V CDR1 and CDR2: DFQATT, SNEGSKA (reference sequence). CDR3 sequence (DNA): TGCAGTGCTAGAGATCTGGGGGAAGGGGACATTCAGTACTTC. Residues: CSARDLGEGDIQYF.

This clonotype was detected only a few times. The V gene is TRBV12-3 or TRBV12-4, the J gene TRBJ2-4; TRBD1 matches 9 bases. The CDR3 contains 15 residues. Trimming took 4 bases from V and 5 from J; bases not matched to a gene: 6. CDR3 in DNA: TGTGCCAGCAGTTGGGGACAGGGCCCTCAAAACATTCAGTACTTC. Encoded protein: CASSWGQGPQNIQYF.

The chain couples TRBV4-3 to TRBJ2-7, with 12 bases identical to TRBD2. Germline trimming cut 3 bases from V and 2 bases from J; bases unmatched to any gene: 8. The CDR3 runs 17 residues. Germline V gives CDR1 LGHNA, CDR2 YSLEER. The CDR3: CASSHYAPSGRAYEQYF. CDR3 bases: TGCGCCAGCAGCCACTACGCCCCTAGCGGGAGGGCCTACGAGCAGTACTTC.

This clonotype was seen a few times. The CDR3 loop reads CASSPDRVREKLFF. The DNA of the CDR3 is TGTGCCAGCAGCCCGGACAGGGTGCGGGAAAAACTGTTTTTT. The chain carries TRBV11-2 and TRBJ1-4; 8 nucleotides line up with TRBD1. The germline CDR1 and CDR2 sequences are SGHAT and FQNNGV. The ends lost 5 bases at V and 8 bases at J; junction bases unmatched: 7. This CDR3 comprises 14 residues.

The chain recombines TRBV27 with TRBJ1-5, with no clear D. This CDR3 has 15 residues. V was clipped by 0 bases and J by 4 bases, with 10 bases between them. The germline V gene encodes CDR1 MNHEY and CDR2 SMNVEV (reference sequence). The CDR3 loop reads CASSLSMGLNQPQHF. As DNA, the CDR3 is TGTGCCAGCAGTTTATCGATGGGCCTGAATCAGCCCCAGCATTTT.

This clonotype was counted only a few times. The chain carries TRBV7-9 and TRBJ2-1; the D gene is possibly TRBD1 (6 bases). The CDR3 loop spans 18 amino acids. CDR1 and CDR2 from the germline V gene are SEHNR and FQNEAQ (reference sequence). Trimming left V 0 bases short and J 9 bases short, with 24 bases between. The CDR3 DNA is TGTGCCAGCAGCTTAGCGACTATCAGGGGAACTTGGCAGGGTGAGCAGTTCTTC. Translated: CASSLATIRGTWQGEQFF.

This clonotype was seen a few times. V gene TRBV12-3 or TRBV12-4 combines with J gene TRBJ1-4, with D tentatively TRBD1 (6 bases). The CDR3 spans 14 residues. V shed 5 bases and J shed 10 bases, with 17 bases lying between them. The CDR3 coding sequence is TGTGCCAGCAGTGCGATCGGACAGTTTTCAAAACTGTTTTTT. Its protein is CASSAIGQFSKLFF.

This chain uses TRBV19 with TRBJ1-2; D ambiguous. This CDR3 is 14 amino acids long. V lost 2 bases and J lost 8, with 15 bases in between. Germline values: CDR1 LNHDA, CDR2 SQIVND (reference sequence). CDR3 bases: TGTGCCAGTAGTATATGGTACACTGTTGGAGGCTACACCTTC. It codes for CASSIWYTVGGYTF.

This clonotype was detected only a few times. The V gene is TRBV12-3 or TRBV12-4, the J gene TRBJ1-1; the D gene is possibly TRBD1 (5 bases). Trimming shortened V by 6 bases and J by 7 bases, and 12 bases separated the two germline ends. The CDR3 has 12 amino acids. The CDR3 loop is CASRGDGFEAFF. Written as DNA, the CDR3 is TGTGCCAGCAGGGGGGACGGCTTTGAAGCTTTCTTT.

This clonotype appeared a single time. The genes are TRBV4-2 and TRBJ2-3; 14 nucleotides match TRBD2. After removal of 5 bases from V and 3 bases from J, the junction contained 4 bases not matched to a gene. Germline assignment: CDR1 LGHNA and CDR2 YNFKEQ. The CDR3 spans 16 residues. The chain's CDR3 is CASSERLAGGTDTQYF. CDR3 nucleotides: TGTGCCAGCAGCGAAAGACTAGCGGGGGGGACAGATACGCAGTATTTT.